This note documents a single T cell receptor (beta chain) sequence. Its antigen remains unknown. This sample was taken from a study of cytomegalovirus exposure and HLA in healthy donors. General study findings and limits: In an earlier analysis, most TCR beta V segments were productive about 87% or about 30% of the time. The number of N-insertions in an Asian-associated ancestry cluster was reportedly below the roughly 670-donor mean in a later analysis.

The CDR3 has 16 amino acids. Germline CDR1 PRHDT, CDR2 FYEKMQ (reference sequence). The V segment lost 5 bases and the J segment 4 bases; nucleotides outside the gene matches: 9. Primers for the PCR totalled 60 Vbeta and 13 Jbeta. Some clones are missing from TCRdb's copy, which holds only in-frame ones; the method was immunoSEQ multiplex PCR. The sample includes 150,000 to 200,000 clones, approximately 71% of them seen just once. The chain recombines TRBV13 with TRBJ2-7; 12 bases match TRBD1. Sequencing input: PBMCs. The source is a girl aged 10 to 17 in good health and CMV-seronegative. The CDR3 reads CASSDGTGGGGYEQYF. The CDR3 region has the DNA TGTGCCAGCAGCGATGGGACAGGGGGCGGGGGTTACGAGCAGTACTTC.